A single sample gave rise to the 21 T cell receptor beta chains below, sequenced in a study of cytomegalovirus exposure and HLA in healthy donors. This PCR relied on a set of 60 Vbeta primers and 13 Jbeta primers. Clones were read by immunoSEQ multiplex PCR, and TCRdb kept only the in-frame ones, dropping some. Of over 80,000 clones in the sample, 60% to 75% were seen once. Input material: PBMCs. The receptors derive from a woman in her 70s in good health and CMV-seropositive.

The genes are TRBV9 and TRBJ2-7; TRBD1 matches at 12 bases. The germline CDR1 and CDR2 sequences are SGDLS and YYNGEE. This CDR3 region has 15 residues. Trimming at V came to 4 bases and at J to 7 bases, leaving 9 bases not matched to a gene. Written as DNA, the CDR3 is TGTGCCAGCAGCCCTCCGGGACAGGGGGCGGGTGAGCAGTACTTC. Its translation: CASSPPGQGAGEQYF.

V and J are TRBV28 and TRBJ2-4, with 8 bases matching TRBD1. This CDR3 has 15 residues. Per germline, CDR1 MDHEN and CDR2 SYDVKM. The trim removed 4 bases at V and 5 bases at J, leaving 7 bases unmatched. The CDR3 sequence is CASSSGQGRQNIQYF. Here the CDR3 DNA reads TGTGCCAGCAGTTCCGGACAGGGACGACAAAACATTCAGTACTTC.

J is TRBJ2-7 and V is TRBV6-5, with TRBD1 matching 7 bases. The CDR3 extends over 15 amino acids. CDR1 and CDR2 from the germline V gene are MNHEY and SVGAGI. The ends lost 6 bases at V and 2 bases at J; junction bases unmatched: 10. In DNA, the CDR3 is TGTGCCAGCAGGATACTGACAGGGACGCCCTACGAGCAGTACTTC. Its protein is CASRILTGTPYEQYF.

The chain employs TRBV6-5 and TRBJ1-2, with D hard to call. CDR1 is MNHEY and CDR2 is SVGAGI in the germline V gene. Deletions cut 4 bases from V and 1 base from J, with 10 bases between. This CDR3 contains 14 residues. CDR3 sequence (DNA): TGTGCCAGCAGTTCCTCCAGAAATAACTATGGCTACACCTTC. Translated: CASSSSRNNYGYTF.

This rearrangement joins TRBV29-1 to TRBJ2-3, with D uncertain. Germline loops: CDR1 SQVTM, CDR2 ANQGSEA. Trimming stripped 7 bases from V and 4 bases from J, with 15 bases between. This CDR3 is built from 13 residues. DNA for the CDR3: TGCAGCGCCTCCCCCCAGTTATCAGATACGCAGTATTTT. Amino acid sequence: CSASPQLSDTQYF.

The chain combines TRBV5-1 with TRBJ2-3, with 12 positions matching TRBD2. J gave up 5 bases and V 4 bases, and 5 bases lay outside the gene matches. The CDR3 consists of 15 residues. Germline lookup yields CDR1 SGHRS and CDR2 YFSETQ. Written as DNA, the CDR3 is TGCGCCAGCAGCCCACTAGCGGGAGGCGAAGATACGCAGTATTTT. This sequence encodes CASSPLAGGEDTQYF.

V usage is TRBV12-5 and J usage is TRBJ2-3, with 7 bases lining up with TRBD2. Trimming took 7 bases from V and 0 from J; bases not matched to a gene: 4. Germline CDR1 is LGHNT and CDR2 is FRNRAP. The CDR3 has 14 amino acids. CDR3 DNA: TGTGCTAGTGCCCCCGGGGGGAGCACAGATACGCAGTATTTT. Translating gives CASAPGGSTDTQYF.

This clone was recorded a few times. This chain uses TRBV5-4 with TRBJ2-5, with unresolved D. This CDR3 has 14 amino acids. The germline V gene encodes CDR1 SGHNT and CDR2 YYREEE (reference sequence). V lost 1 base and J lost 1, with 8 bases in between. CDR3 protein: CASSLINSQETQYF. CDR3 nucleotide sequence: TGTGCCAGCAGCTTGATCAACAGCCAAGAGACCCAGTACTTC.

CDR3 amino acids: CASSVENIQYF. The CDR3 nucleotides are TGTGCCAGCAGCGTAGAAAACATTCAGTACTTC. This chain links TRBV6-1 with TRBJ2-4; no clear D gene. This CDR3 is built from 11 residues. Germline V gene data show CDR1 as MNHNS and CDR2 as SASEGT. V was cut by 6 bases and J by 5 bases, with 5 bases left in between.

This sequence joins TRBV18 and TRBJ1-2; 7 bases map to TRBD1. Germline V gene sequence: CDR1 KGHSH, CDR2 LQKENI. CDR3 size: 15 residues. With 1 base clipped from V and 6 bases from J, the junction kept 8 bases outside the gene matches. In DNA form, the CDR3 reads TGTGCCAGCTCACCACTGGAACAGGGGATGAATGGCTACACCTTC. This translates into CASSPLEQGMNGYTF.

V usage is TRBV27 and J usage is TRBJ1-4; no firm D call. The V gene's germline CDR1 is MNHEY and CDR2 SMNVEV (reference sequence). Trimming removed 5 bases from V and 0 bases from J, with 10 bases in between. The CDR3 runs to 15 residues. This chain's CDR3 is CASSRQLSTNEKLFF. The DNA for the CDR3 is TGTGCCAGCAGTCGACAACTTTCAACTAATGAAAAACTGTTTTTT.

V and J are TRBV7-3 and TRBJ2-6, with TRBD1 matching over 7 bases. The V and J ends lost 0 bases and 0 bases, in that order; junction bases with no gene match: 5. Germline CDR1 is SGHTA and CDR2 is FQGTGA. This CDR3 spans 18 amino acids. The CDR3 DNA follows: TGTGCCAGCAGCTTAACAGGGGGACAGTACTCTGGGGCCAACGTCCTGACTTTC. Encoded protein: CASSLTGGQYSGANVLTF.

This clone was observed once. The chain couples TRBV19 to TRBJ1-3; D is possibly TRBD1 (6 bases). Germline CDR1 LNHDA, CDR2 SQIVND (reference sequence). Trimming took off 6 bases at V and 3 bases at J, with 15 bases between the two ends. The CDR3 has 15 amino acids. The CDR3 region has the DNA TGTGCCAGTAGGCCCCAGGGGAATTATGGAAACACCATATATTTT. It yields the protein CASRPQGNYGNTIYF.

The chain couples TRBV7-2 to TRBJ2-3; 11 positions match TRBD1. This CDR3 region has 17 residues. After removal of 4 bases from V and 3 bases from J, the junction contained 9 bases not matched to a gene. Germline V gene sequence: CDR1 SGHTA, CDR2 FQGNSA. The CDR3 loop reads CASSSPGQGAVTDTQYF. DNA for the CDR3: TGTGCCAGCAGCTCCCCCGGACAGGGGGCCGTAACAGATACGCAGTATTTT.

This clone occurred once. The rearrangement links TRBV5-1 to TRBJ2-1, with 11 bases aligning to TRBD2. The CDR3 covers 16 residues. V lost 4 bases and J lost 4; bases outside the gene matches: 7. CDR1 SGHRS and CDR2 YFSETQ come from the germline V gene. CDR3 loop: CASSPHSGGEYNEQFF. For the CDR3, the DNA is TGCGCCAGCAGCCCCCATAGCGGGGGGGAGTACAATGAGCAGTTCTTC.

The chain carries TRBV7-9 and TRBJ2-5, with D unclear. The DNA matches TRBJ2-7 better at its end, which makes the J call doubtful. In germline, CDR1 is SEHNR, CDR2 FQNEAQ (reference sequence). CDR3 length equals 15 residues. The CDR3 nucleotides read TGTGCCAGCAGCCTAGACCTCGGGTTTTCCTACGAGCAGTACTTC. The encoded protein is CASSLDLGFSYEQYF.

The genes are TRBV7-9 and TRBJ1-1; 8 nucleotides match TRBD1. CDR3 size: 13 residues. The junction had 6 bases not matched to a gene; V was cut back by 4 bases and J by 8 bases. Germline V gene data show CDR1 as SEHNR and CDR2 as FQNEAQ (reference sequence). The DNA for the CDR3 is TGTGCCAGCAGCTCATCCGGGACAGGAGAAGCTTTCTTT. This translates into CASSSSGTGEAFF.

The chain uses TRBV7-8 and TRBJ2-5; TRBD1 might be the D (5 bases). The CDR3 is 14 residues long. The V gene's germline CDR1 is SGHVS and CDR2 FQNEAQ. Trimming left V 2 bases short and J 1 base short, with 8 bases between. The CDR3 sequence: CASSLSTAQETQYF. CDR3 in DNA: TGTGCCAGCAGCTTATCGACAGCCCAAGAGACCCAGTACTTC.

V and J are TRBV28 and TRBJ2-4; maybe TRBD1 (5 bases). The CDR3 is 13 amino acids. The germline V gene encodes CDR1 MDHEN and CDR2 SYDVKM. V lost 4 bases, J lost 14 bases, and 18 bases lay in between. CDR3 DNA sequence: TGTGCCAGCAGTTCGCTAGACAGCCCTGGGAAGTACTTC. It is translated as CASSSLDSPGKYF.

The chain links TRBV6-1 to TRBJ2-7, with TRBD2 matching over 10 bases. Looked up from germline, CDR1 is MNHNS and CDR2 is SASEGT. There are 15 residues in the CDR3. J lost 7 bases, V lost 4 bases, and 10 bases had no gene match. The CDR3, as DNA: TGTGCCAGCAGTGCAGCTAGCGGGAGAGTGTATGAGCAGTACTTC. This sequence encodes CASSAASGRVYEQYF.

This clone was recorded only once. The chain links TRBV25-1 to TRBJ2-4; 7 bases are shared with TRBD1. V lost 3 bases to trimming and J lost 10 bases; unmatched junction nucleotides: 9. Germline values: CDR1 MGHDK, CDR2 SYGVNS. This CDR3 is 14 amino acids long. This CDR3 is CASSERTGGWIQYF. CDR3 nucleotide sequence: TGTGCCAGCAGTGAGAGGACAGGAGGATGGATTCAGTACTTC. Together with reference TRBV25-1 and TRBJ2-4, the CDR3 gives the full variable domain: EADIYQTPRYLVIGTGKKITLECSQTMGHDKMYWYQQDPGMELHLIHYSYGVNSTEKGDLSSESTVSRIRTEHFPLTLESARPSHTSQYLCASSERTGGWIQYFGAGTRLSVL.